The clone carrying this T cell receptor (beta chain) was observed a single time. Its antigen is as yet unknown. The sample is drawn from a study of cytomegalovirus exposure and HLA in healthy donors. General study points: The authors reported that TCR beta sequences could predict HLA-A and HLA-B alleles. These predictions were accurate for most subjects in the first cohort. Testing in vitro showed a few CMV-associated chains specific for CMV antigens. A prior analysis recorded that most TCR beta V segments were productive about 87% or about 30% of the time.

13 Jbeta primers and 60 Vbeta primers were used for the PCR. Produced via immunoSEQ multiplex PCR; TCRdb's table is partial and in-frame only. The repertoire holds approximately 60,000 clones, with roughly four fifths as singletons. The CDR3 consists of 16 residues. Germline CDR1 is SGHTA and CDR2 is FQGNSA. V dropped 2 bases and J dropped 6; count of bases not matched to a gene: 9. The clonotype was recovered from a young man in good health and CMV-seronegative. Sequencing was carried out using PBMCs. The chain uses TRBV7-2 and TRBJ2-2, with 7 bases matching TRBD2. Written as DNA, the CDR3 is TGTGCCAGCAGCTTACGTCAAGCGGGAAGGTCCGGGGAGCTGTTTTTT. Translating it yields CASSLRQAGRSGELFF.